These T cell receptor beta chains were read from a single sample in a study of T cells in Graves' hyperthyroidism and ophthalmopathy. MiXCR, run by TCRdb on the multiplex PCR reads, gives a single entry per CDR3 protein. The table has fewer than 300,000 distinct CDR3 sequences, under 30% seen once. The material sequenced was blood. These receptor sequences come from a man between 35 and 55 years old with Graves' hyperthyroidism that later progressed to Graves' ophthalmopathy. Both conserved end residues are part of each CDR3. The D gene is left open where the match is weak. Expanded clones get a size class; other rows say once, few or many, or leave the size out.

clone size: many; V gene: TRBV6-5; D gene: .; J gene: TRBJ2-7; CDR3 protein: CASQDSPSYEQYF; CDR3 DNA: TGTGCCAGCCAAGACAGCCCCTCCTACGAGCAGTACTTC
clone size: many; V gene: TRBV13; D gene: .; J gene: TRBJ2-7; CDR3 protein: CASSLGGTLSSYEQYF; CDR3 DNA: TGTGCCAGCAGCCTCGGAGGGACACTGAGCTCCTACGAGCAGTACTTC
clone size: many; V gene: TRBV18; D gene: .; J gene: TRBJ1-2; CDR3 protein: CASSPPGGEGYTF; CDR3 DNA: TGTGCCAGCTCACCACCGGGGGGCGAGGGCTACACCTTC
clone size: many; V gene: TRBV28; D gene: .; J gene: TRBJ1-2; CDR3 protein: CASSPTPRSGYTF; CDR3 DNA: TGTGCCAGCAGTCCAACCCCCAGGTCCGGCTACACCTTC
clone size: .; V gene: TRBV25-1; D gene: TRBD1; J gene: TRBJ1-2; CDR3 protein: CASGGTGGYTF; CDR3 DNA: TGTGCCAGCGGGGGGACAGGTGGCTACACCTTC
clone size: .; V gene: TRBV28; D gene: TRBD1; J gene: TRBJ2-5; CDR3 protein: CASTTNWGQGARETQYF; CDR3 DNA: TGTGCCAGCACTACGAACTGGGGACAGGGGGCGCGCGAGACCCAGTACTTC
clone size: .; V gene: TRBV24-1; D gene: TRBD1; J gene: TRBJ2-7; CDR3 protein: CATSDVDRGHEQYF; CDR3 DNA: TGTGCCACCAGTGATGTCGACAGGGGCCACGAGCAGTACTTC
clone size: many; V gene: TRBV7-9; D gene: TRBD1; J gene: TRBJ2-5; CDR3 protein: CASSAGTVQETQYF; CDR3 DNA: TGTGCCAGCAGCGCCGGGACAGTCCAAGAGACCCAGTACTTC
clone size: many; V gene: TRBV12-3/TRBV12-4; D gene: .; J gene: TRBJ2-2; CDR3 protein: CASSLLDSGPSDTGELFF; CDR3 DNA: TGTGCCAGCAGTTTATTGGACTCAGGTCCGAGTGACACCGGGGAGCTGTTTTTT
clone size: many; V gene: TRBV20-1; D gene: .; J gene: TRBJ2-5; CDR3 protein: CSVRKGTFQETQYF; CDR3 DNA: TGCAGTGTTCGGAAGGGCACGTTCCAAGAGACCCAGTACTTC
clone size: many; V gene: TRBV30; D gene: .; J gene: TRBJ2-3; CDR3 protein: CAWSVTFLATSTDTQYF; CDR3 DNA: TGTGCCTGGAGTGTCACCTTCTTAGCGACGAGCACAGATACGCAGTATTTT
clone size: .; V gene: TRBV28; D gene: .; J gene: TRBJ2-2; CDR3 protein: CASRKHVTGELFF; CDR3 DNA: TGTGCCAGCAGGAAACACGTCACCGGGGAGCTGTTTTTT
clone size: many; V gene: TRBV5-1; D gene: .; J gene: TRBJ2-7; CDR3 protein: CASSLTPHEQYF; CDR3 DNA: TGCGCCAGCAGCTTGACCCCGCACGAGCAGTACTTC
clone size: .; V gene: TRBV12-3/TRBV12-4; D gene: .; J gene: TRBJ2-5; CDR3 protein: CASNPRGGEQETQYF; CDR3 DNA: TGTGCCAGCAACCCCAGGGGGGGGGAACAAGAGACCCAGTACTTC
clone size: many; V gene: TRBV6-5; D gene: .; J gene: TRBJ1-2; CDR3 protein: CASRLGHLYGYTF; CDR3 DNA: TGTGCCAGCAGACTCGGACACCTCTATGGCTACACCTTC
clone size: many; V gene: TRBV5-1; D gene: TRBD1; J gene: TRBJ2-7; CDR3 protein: CASSYSTGARISYEQYF; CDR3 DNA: TGCGCCAGCAGCTATTCGACAGGGGCTAGAATTTCCTACGAGCAGTACTTC
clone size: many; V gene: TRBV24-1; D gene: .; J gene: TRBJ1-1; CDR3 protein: CATSGDGHTEAFF; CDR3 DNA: TGTGCCACCAGTGGGGATGGGCACACTGAAGCTTTCTTT
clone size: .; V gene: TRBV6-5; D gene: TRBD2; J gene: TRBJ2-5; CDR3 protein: CASSYEASGRQETQYF; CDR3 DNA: TGTGCCAGCAGTTACGAGGCTAGCGGGAGACAAGAGACCCAGTACTTC
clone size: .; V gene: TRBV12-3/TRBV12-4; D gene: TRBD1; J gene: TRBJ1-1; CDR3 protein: CASSRTGKTEAFF; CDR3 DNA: TGTGCCAGCAGCAGGACAGGGAAAACTGAAGCTTTCTTT
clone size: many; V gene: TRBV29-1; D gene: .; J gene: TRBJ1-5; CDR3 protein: CSVALGGNQPQHF; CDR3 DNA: TGCAGCGTTGCTCTGGGGGGCAATCAGCCCCAGCATTTT